The 27 T cell receptor beta chains given below trace back to one sample, sequenced in a study of shared clonotypes between healthy human individuals. Clones were sequenced by immunoSEQ multiplex PCR, and TCRdb holds only the in-frame ones, with some missing. The sample has approximately 2.5 million clones, more than 85% seen once. The sequencing input was naive CD4+ T cells from PBMCs. Subset reported: CD45RA+ positively selected. These receptors all come from a man younger than 35 in good health. Some clones in this sample may be carry-over from other donors' samples.

The gene calls are TRBV27 and TRBJ2-7, with 9 positions matching TRBD2. Germline CDR1 and CDR2: MNHEY and SMNVEV (reference sequence). Germline trimming cut 5 bases from V and 4 bases from J; bases unmatched to any gene: 9. This CDR3 is 15 amino acids long. The CDR3 bases are TGTGCCAGCAGTCCCTATCTAGCGGGGCTTTACGAGCAGTACTTC. Its protein product is CASSPYLAGLYEQYF.

The CDR3 spells CASSRTGTRNNEQFF. CDR3 nucleotide sequence: TGTGCCAGTAGTAGAACCGGGACTAGAAACAATGAGCAGTTCTTC. The chain uses TRBV19 and TRBJ2-1; 8 bases match TRBD2. The V and J ends lost 4 bases and 5 bases, in that order; junction bases with no gene match: 7. Germline CDR1 and CDR2: LNHDA and SQIVND (reference sequence). The CDR3 is 15 residues long.

V gene TRBV5-3 combines with J gene TRBJ2-1, with a weak D call TRBD1 (6 bases). TRBV5-3 falls under the ORF class, with uncertain function. V lost 0 bases to trimming and J lost 10 bases, with 14 bases between them. There are 14 residues in the CDR3. The CDR3 spells CARSLVTAGEEQFF. The DNA of the CDR3 is TGTGCCAGAAGCTTGGTCACCGCAGGGGAGGAGCAGTTCTTC.

This chain uses TRBV18 with TRBJ1-4; D is unresolved. This CDR3 comprises 14 residues. V lost 1 base and J 7 bases, leaving 10 bases between the germline ends. CDR1 KGHSH and CDR2 LQKENI come from the germline V gene. The CDR3 bases are TGTGCCAGCTCACCACGGACGGAGCCTGAAAAACTGTTTTTT. Translation: CASSPRTEPEKLFF. The complete variable domain, with remaining parts taken from reference TRBV18 and TRBJ1-4, reads NAGVMQNPRHLVRRRGQEARLRCSPMKGHSHVYWYRQLPEEGLKFMVYLQKENIIDESGMPKERFSAEFPKEGPSILRIQQVVRGDSAAYFCASSPRTEPEKLFFGSGTQLSVL.

On this clone: The sample contains more than one DNA sequence encoding this CDR3. The chain is built from TRBV15 and TRBJ2-5; 7 bases map to TRBD1. The germline CDR1 and CDR2 sequences are LNHNV and YYDKDF (reference sequence). After removal of 0 bases from V and 4 bases from J, the junction contained 2 bases not matched to a gene. The CDR3 runs 14 residues. The CDR3 DNA reads as TGTGCCACCAGCAGAGACAGGGGGTTAGAGACCCAGTACTTC. Residues: CATSRDRGLETQYF.

The chain is built from TRBV5-4 and TRBJ1-1, with 8 bases that match TRBD1. V lost 5 bases to trimming and J lost 5 bases; unmatched junction nucleotides: 11. This CDR3 region has 15 residues. Germline CDR1 and CDR2: SGHNT and YYREEE (reference sequence). The CDR3: CASSPGAGGWTEAFF. In nucleotides, the CDR3 is TGTGCCAGCAGTCCCGGGGCAGGGGGCTGGACTGAAGCTTTCTTT.

The chain joins TRBV28 to TRBJ2-7; a weak D match, TRBD1 (6 bases). The CDR3 loop spans 13 amino acids. V was trimmed by 9 bases and J by 4 bases, leaving 16 bases between them. Germline assignment: CDR1 MDHEN and CDR2 SYDVKM. The CDR3 protein is CASLPGTTYEQYF. CDR3 sequence (DNA): TGTGCCAGTCTCCCCGGGACAACTTACGAGCAGTACTTC.

The chain recombines TRBV10-3 with TRBJ1-5; TRBD1 is a possible D gene (5 bases). This CDR3 spans 14 amino acids. Per germline, CDR1 ENHRY and CDR2 SYGVKD. Between the trimmed V and J ends, which lost 7 bases and 9 bases, there was a span of 19 bases. CDR3 sequence: CAIKGRADYGPQHF. CDR3 nucleotides: TGTGCCATCAAGGGCAGGGCCGACTACGGGCCCCAGCATTTT.

The CDR3 DNA reads TGCGCCAGCAGCCCCTTCGGGCAGGGAAACGCTGAAGCTTTCTTT. As protein: CASSPFGQGNAEAFF. This chain links TRBV5-1 with TRBJ1-1, with D perhaps TRBD1 (5 bases). Per the germline V gene, CDR1 is SGHRS and CDR2 is YFSETQ. Trimming took 4 bases from V and 6 from J, leaving 19 bases between them. This CDR3 contains 15 residues.

V gene TRBV28 combines with J gene TRBJ2-7, with no clear D. Per germline, CDR1 MDHEN and CDR2 SYDVKM. Between the trimmed V and J ends, which lost 2 bases and 3 bases, there was a span of 17 bases. The length of the CDR3 is 16 residues. This CDR3 is CASSLNRGSFDYEQYF. CDR3 DNA sequence: TGTGCCAGCAGTTTAAACCGAGGTTCTTTCGACTACGAGCAGTACTTC.

V is TRBV7-2 and J is TRBJ1-5, with unresolved D. V was cut by 5 bases and J by 2 bases, with 13 bases left in between. The CDR3 runs to 15 residues. Germline CDR1 reads SGHTA; CDR2 reads FQGNSA. CDR3 in amino acids: CASSRRTTGNQPQHF. The DNA for the CDR3 is TGTGCCAGCAGCCGGAGGACCACAGGCAATCAGCCCCAGCATTTT.

V usage is TRBV6-6 and J usage is TRBJ1-5, with D perhaps matching TRBD1 (5 bases). This CDR3 is built from 16 residues. Per germline, CDR1 MNHNY and CDR2 SVGAGI (reference sequence). Trimming cost V 6 bases and J 2 bases, with 17 bases left between them. As DNA, the CDR3 is TGTGCCAGCAGCAACGTGGGGGGTTCTGGCAATCAGCCCCAGCATTTT. Protein: CASSNVGGSGNQPQHF.

This chain links TRBV9 with TRBJ2-7, with TRBD1 matching 7 bases. The germline V gene has CDR1 SGDLS and CDR2 YYNGEE. This CDR3 is 14 amino acids long. Trimming took 3 bases from V and 4 from J; bases not matched to a gene: 7. The CDR3 reads CASSEGQGEYEQYF. CDR3 nucleotides: TGTGCCAGCAGCGAGGGTCAGGGGGAGTACGAGCAGTACTTC.

This chain uses TRBV7-2 with TRBJ2-4, with 8 bases aligning to TRBD1. J gave up 6 bases and V 1 base, and 11 bases lay outside the gene matches. This CDR3 region has 17 residues. Per germline, CDR1 SGHTA and CDR2 FQGNSA. The CDR3 DNA follows: TGTGCCAGCAGCTTAGAACCACAGGGGGTGTATGGAAACATTCAGTACTTC. Protein sequence: CASSLEPQGVYGNIQYF.

V usage is TRBV2 and J usage is TRBJ2-1; D unclear. V was cut by 4 bases and J by 6 bases, with 13 bases left in between. Germline V gene data show CDR1 as SNHLY and CDR2 as FYNNEI. The length of the CDR3 is 14 residues. The CDR3 DNA is TGTGCCAGCAGTGTTCTCTGGGATGGCAATGAGCAGTTCTTC. Amino acids: CASSVLWDGNEQFF.

The chain joins TRBV15 to TRBJ2-7; D uncertain. The germline gives CDR1 LNHNV, CDR2 YYDKDF (reference sequence). This CDR3 spans 13 amino acids. V dropped 1 base and J dropped 1 base, with 5 bases sitting between them. CDR3 protein: CATSRAESYEQYF. CDR3 coding DNA: TGTGCCACCAGCAGAGCAGAGTCCTACGAGCAGTACTTC.

The V and J genes are TRBV19 and TRBJ1-5; D might be TRBD1 (6 bases). Between the trimmed V and J ends, which lost 5 bases and 5 bases, there was a span of 16 bases. Looked up from germline, CDR1 is LNHDA and CDR2 is SQIVND (reference sequence). The CDR3 is 15 residues long. CDR3 nucleotides: TGTGCCAGTAGTTACTTGGGGGGGCGCGATCAGCCCCAGCATTTT. Translated: CASSYLGGRDQPQHF.

The rearrangement links TRBV7-3 to TRBJ1-1; the D gene is possibly TRBD1 (6 bases). The CDR3 runs 13 residues. Germline V gene data show CDR1 as SGHTA and CDR2 as FQGTGA. Trimming removed 6 bases from V and 4 bases from J, with 12 bases in between. In nucleotides, the CDR3 is TGTGCCAGCAGGGGAGGGGGAGGCACTGAAGCTTTCTTT. The encoded protein is CASRGGGGTEAFF.

This chain's CDR3 is CAIGGQGAPMNTEAFF. The DNA of the CDR3 is TGTGCCATTGGCGGGCAGGGGGCCCCAATGAACACTGAAGCTTTCTTT. V is TRBV7-6 and J is TRBJ1-1, with 8 bases that match TRBD1. The CDR3 spans 16 residues. With V trimmed by 10 bases and J by 0 bases, 13 bases remained unmatched. Germline V gives CDR1 SGHVS, CDR2 FNYEAQ.

V and J are TRBV28 and TRBJ2-7; D unresolved. Germline CDR1 reads MDHEN; CDR2 reads SYDVKM. This CDR3 comprises 17 residues. V was trimmed by 4 bases and J by 5 bases, leaving 24 bases between them. The CDR3 protein is CASSSLLSQTRPDEQYF. CDR3 nucleotides: TGTGCCAGCAGTTCCCTCTTGTCCCAGACACGGCCTGACGAGCAGTACTTC. The variable domain in full, with the rest retrieved from reference TRBV28 and TRBJ2-7, is DVKVTQSSRYLVKRTGEKVFLECVQDMDHENMFWYRQDPGLGLRLIYFSYDVKMKEKGDIPEGYSVSREKKERFSLILESASTNQTSMYLCASSSLLSQTRPDEQYFGPGTRLTVT.

As regards this clone: Compared with germline, one end of the junction differs, possibly owing to a read error. DNA of the CDR3: TGTGCCAGCACCGGGGGGACTGGGAACACCATATATTTT. Translating gives CASTGGTGNTIYF. J is TRBJ1-3 and V is TRBV2, with D tentatively TRBD1 (5 bases). There are 13 residues in the CDR3. From germline, CDR1 is SNHLY and CDR2 FYNNEI.

This chain uses TRBV6-1 with TRBJ1-1; tentatively, D is TRBD1 (6 bases). CDR3 size: 15 residues. Trimming cost V 10 bases and J 3 bases, with 21 bases left between them. Germline V CDR1 and CDR2: MNHNS, SASEGT. CDR3 nucleotides: TGTGCCACCCGACGGGGGGGCCAGGGACACACTGAAGCTTTCTTT. Translating it yields CATRRGGQGHTEAFF.

Note on this clone: The same CDR3 can be traced to other DNA sequences in this sample. The genes are TRBV5-1 and TRBJ2-4, with 8 positions matching TRBD2. The germline gives CDR1 SGHRS, CDR2 YFSETQ. CDR3 length: 15 amino acids. V was pared by 3 bases and J by 0 bases, with 2 bases of the junction left unmatched. In nucleotides, the CDR3 is TGCGCCAGCAGCTCGGGAGGGTTAGCCAAAAACATTCAGTACTTC. The encoded protein is CASSSGGLAKNIQYF.

J is TRBJ2-1 and V is TRBV18; TRBD1 agrees at 7 bases. Germline V lookup: CDR1 KGHSH, CDR2 LQKENI. The CDR3 length is 16 residues. The V and J ends lost 0 bases and 4 bases, in that order; junction bases with no gene match: 6. This CDR3 reads CASSPPGTAEYNEQFF. The DNA of the CDR3 is TGTGCCAGCTCACCACCCGGGACAGCAGAATACAATGAGCAGTTCTTC. The variable domain in full, with the rest retrieved from reference TRBV18 and TRBJ2-1, is NAGVMQNPRHLVRRRGQEARLRCSPMKGHSHVYWYRQLPEEGLKFMVYLQKENIIDESGMPKERFSAEFPKEGPSILRIQQVVRGDSAAYFCASSPPGTAEYNEQFFGPGTRLTVL.

This clone was counted a few times. The chain has TRBV21-1 and TRBJ1-1; the table's D call TRBD1 went unverified against the DNA. TRBV21-1 corresponds to a pseudogene. The CDR3 is 15 amino acids. CDR3 in amino acids: CASSQPAGGNTEAFF. The CDR3 nucleotides are TGTGCCAGCAGCCAACCGGCAGGGGGCAATACTGAAGCTTTCTTT.

The chain has TRBV10-1 and TRBJ2-5, with TRBD2 identical over 14 bases. J gave up 5 bases and V 4 bases, and 9 bases lay outside the gene matches. The CDR3 consists of 17 residues. In germline, CDR1 is WNHNN, CDR2 SYGVQD (reference sequence). CDR3 in amino acids: CASSAEGLAGVRETQYF. The CDR3 DNA sequence: TGCGCCAGCAGTGCGGAGGGACTAGCGGGAGTACGGGAGACCCAGTACTTC.

This clone was observed a handful of times. This rearrangement joins TRBV7-9 to TRBJ1-5, with D unclear. Germline CDR1 reads SEHNR; CDR2 reads FQNEAQ (reference sequence). V was clipped by 2 bases and J by 2 bases, with 7 bases between them. This CDR3 is built from 14 residues. The CDR3, as DNA: TGTGCCAGCAGCTTATCAGGACGCAATCAGCCCCAGCATTTT. The encoded protein is CASSLSGRNQPQHF.